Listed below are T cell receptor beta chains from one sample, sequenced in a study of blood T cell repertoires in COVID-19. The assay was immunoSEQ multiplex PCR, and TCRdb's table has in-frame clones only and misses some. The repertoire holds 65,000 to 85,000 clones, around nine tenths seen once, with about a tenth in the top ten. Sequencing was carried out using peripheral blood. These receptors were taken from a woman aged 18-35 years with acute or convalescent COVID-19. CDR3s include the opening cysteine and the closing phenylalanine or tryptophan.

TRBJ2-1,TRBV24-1,CATSAGGGSNEQFF
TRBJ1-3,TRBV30,CAWSAGGSGNTIYF
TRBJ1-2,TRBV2,CASSSQGANYGYTF
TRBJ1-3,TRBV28,CASRVDRGRNTIYF
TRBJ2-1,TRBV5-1,CASSLVPGGNYNEQFF
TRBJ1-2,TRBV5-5,CASSPGQPYGYTF
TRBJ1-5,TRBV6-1,CASSVGHPYSNQPQHF
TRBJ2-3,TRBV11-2,CASSYQRGDTQYF
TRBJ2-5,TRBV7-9,CASSSSFSPFQETQYF
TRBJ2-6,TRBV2,CASSEPGGWSGANVLTF
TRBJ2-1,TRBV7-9,CASSLGTSGFYNEQFF
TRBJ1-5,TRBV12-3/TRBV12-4,CASSASGGQPQHF
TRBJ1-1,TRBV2,CASSDNLRPGRERDTEAFF
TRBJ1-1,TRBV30,CAWKKVGHRAFF
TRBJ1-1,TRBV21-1,CASSKVSKGFLTEAFF
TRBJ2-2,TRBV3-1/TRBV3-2,CASSPTGLNTGELFF
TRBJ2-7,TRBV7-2,CASSLRQLAGVSEQYF
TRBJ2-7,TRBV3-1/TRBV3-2,CASSQASGRYEQYF
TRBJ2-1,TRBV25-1,CASSGPGGYNEQFF
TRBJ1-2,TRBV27,CASSSPSTGSGYGYTF
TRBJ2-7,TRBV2,CASSRDRGSYEQYF
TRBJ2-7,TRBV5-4,CASSLEQGASEQYF
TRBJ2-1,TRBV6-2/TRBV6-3,CASSYSELVGYNEQFF
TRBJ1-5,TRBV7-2,CASSLDRGDQPQHF
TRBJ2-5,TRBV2,CASSEVPSGMGGTQYF
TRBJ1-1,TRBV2,CASSDDRPWGTEAFF
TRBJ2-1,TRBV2,CASRRYDSYNEQFF
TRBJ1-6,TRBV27,CASSPAAGLFSPLHF
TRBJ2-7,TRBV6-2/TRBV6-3,CASSYRHRSGQGGSSYREQYF
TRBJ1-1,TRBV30,CAWSVWANTEAFF
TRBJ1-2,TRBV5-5,CASSPDRGIIYGYTF
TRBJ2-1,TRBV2,CASTRSIANNEQFF
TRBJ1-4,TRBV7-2,CASSSQSDRGNEKLFF
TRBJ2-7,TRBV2,CASSELRGNYEQYF
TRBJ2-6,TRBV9,CASSVAQQYLSSGANVLTF
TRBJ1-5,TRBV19,CASTPGAASLNSNQPQHF
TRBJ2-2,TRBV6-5,CASSRAGVLAGELFF
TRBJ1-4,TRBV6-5,CASSRAGGLREKLFF
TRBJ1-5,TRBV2,CASSEGGTVNQPQHF
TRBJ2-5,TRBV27,CASSLDSGFQETQYF
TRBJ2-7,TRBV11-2,CASSRQGITYEQYF
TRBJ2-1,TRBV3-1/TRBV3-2,CASSQGGTGRRNEQFF
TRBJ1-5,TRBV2,CASSEARGAGQPQHF
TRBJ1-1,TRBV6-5,CASRTTVKHTEAFF
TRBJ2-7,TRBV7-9,CATNRDTNYEQYF
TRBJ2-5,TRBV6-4,CASSERGGDSETQYF
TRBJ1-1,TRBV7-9,CATGTVNTEAFF
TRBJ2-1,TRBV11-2,CASSLIDYEQFF
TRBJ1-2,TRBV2,CANKGQGSNYGYTF
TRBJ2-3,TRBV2,CASSGQGADTQYF
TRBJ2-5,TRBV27,CASSLSRHGLETQYF
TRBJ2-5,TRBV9,CASSASGQSDSGIETQYF
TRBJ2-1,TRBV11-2,CASSQRTSGRSYNEQFF
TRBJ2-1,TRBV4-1,CASSQDYSEQFF
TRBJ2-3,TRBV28,CASSLPRGVKADTQYF